This TCR beta chain was captured in a study of cytomegalovirus exposure and HLA in healthy donors. PCR used 60 Vbeta primers and 13 Jbeta primers. Only in-frame clones appear in the TCRdb table, and some are missing; sequencing was by immunoSEQ multiplex PCR. The table has about 140,000 clones, about 80% seen once. The CDR3 length is 14 residues. Trimming took 2 bases from V and 0 from J, leaving 7 bases between them. Per germline, CDR1 MDHEN and CDR2 SYDVKM. The TCR originated in a man aged 25 to 40 in good health and CMV-seronegative. This sequence joins TRBV28 and TRBJ2-5; unclear D gene. Sequenced input: PBMCs. The DNA of the CDR3 is TGTGCCAGCAGTTTAGTTTCTAACCAAGAGACCCAGTACTTC. Protein sequence: CASSLVSNQETQYF. The variable domain in full, completed from reference TRBV28 and TRBJ2-5, reads DVKVTQSSRYLVKRTGEKVFLECVQDMDHENMFWYRQDPGLGLRLIYFSYDVKMKEKGDIPEGYSVSREKKERFSLILESASTNQTSMYLCASSLVSNQETQYFGPGTRLLVL.